This T cell receptor beta chain was recorded in a study of blood T cell repertoires in COVID-19. Overall study: PBMCs, B-cell-depleted T cells, or T cells provided the cDNA or gDNA that made up the material.

This table comes from immunoSEQ multiplex PCR, and its TCRdb copy is limited to in-frame clones, with some not included. The repertoire consists of about 360,000 clones, with 86% occurring once and the leading ten covering 7.1%. The germline V and J ends were trimmed by 0 bases and 2 bases, with 7 bases remaining between them. CDR1 is KGHSH, CDR2 LQKENI, per germline. The length of the CDR3 is 15 residues. This TCR came from a woman aged 55 to 70 with COVID-19, enrolled during active disease. The specimen sequenced was peripheral blood. The rearrangement joins TRBV18 to TRBJ2-2, with D tentatively TRBD1 (5 bases). CDR3 in DNA: TGTGCCAGCTCACCACCGACAGCAAACACCGGGGAGCTGTTTTTT. This translates into CASSPPTANTGELFF.